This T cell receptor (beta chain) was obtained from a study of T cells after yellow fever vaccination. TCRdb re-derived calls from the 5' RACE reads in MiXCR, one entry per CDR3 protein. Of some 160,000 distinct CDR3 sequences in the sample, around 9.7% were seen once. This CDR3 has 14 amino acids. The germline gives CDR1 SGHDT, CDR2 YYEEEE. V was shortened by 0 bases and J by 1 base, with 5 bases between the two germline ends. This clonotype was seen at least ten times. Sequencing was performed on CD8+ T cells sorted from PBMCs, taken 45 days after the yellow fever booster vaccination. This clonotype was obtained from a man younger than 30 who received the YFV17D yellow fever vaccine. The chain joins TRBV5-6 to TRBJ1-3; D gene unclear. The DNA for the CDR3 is TGTGCCAGCAGCTTGGAAGGGTCTGGAAACACCATATATTTT. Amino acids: CASSLEGSGNTIYF.